One and the same sample provided the 32 T cell receptor beta chains below, sequenced in a study of T cell responses to AZD1222 COVID-19 vaccine. Profiling relied on immunoSEQ multiplex PCR, and the TCRdb table lists in-frame clones only, not all of them. The data hold about 150,000 clones, with about 92% observed a single time. The sample was peripheral blood, taken on day 0 of AZD1222 vaccination. The source is an adult in good health.

The table lists this clone with a count of one. Different DNA sequences within this sample yield the same CDR3. The gene calls are TRBV5-1 and TRBJ1-2, with D possibly being TRBD1 (5 bases). This CDR3 has 14 residues. Trimming pared 0 bases from V and 5 bases from J, leaving 11 bases between. Germline V gives CDR1 SGHRS, CDR2 YFSETQ. CDR3 sequence: CASSLAGLGYGYTF. As DNA, the CDR3 is TGCGCCAGCAGCTTGGCGGGACTGGGATATGGCTACACCTTC.

This clone was recorded once. This chain uses TRBV30 with TRBJ1-1; TRBD1 matches at 7 bases. After removal of 0 bases from V and 4 bases from J, the junction contained 5 bases not matched to a gene. CDR3 length: 14 amino acids. Per germline, CDR1 GTSNPN and CDR2 SVGIG (reference sequence). CDR3 nucleotide sequence: TGTGCCTGGAGTGTACTCACAGGGGTCACTGAAGCTTTCTTT. This translates into CAWSVLTGVTEAFF.

The V call is TRBV28, the J call TRBJ2-7; 7 bases align to TRBD1. This CDR3 contains 14 residues. Germline CDR1 is MDHEN and CDR2 is SYDVKM. Germline trimming cut 6 bases from V and 2 bases from J; bases unmatched to any gene: 7. The CDR3 DNA reads as TGTGCCAGCAGCGCCCCCGGACAGGCCTACGAGCAGTACTTC. It yields the protein CASSAPGQAYEQYF.

The chain recombines TRBV5-4 with TRBJ1-1; TRBD1 agrees at 7 bases. The CDR3 spans 13 residues. V dropped 5 bases and J dropped 4; count of bases not matched to a gene: 5. CDR1 SGHNT and CDR2 YYREEE come from the germline V gene (reference sequence). CDR3 DNA sequence: TGTGCCAGCAGTAAGACAGGGAGCACTGAAGCTTTCTTT. Protein: CASSKTGSTEAFF.

This chain links TRBV30 with TRBJ1-2; D gene unclear. CDR1 GTSNPN and CDR2 SVGIG come from the germline V gene (reference sequence). The V end was cut by 1 base, the J end by 0 bases, with 6 bases between. The CDR3 consists of 13 residues. This CDR3 reads CAWSGGTNYGYTF. Written as DNA, the CDR3 is TGTGCCTGGAGTGGCGGCACTAACTATGGCTACACCTTC.

V gene TRBV28 combines with J gene TRBJ1-1; D possibly corresponds to TRBD1 (5 bases). Trimming cost V 3 bases and J 4 bases, with 9 bases left between them. CDR3 length: 13 residues. The germline CDR1 and CDR2 sequences are MDHEN and SYDVKM. CDR3 sequence: CASSFGGGTEAFF. The CDR3 nucleotides are TGTGCCAGCAGTTTTGGGGGGGGCACTGAAGCTTTCTTT.

The chain combines TRBV9 with TRBJ2-3, with 7 nucleotides matching TRBD2. The CDR3 has 17 residues. Per germline, CDR1 SGDLS and CDR2 YYNGEE. V trimming: 0 bases; J trimming: 2 bases; junction bases outside the gene matches: 9. CDR3 protein: CASSVGSSGTFTDTQYF. Here the CDR3 DNA reads TGTGCCAGCAGCGTAGGCTCCAGCGGGACGTTCACAGATACGCAGTATTTT.

This chain uses TRBV7-2 with TRBJ1-2; D is unclear. Germline values: CDR1 SGHTA, CDR2 FQGNSA. The CDR3 runs 17 residues. Trimming stripped 5 bases from V and 5 bases from J, with 24 bases between. The CDR3 DNA is TGTGCCAGCAGCCAGAGTGGACCAGGACCTCCGTGGTATGGCTACACCTTC. This codes for CASSQSGPGPPWYGYTF.

This clone has just one count. The chain carries TRBV11-2 and TRBJ1-3; D perhaps matches TRBD1 (6 bases). Between the trimmed V and J ends, which lost 5 bases and 3 bases, there was a span of 14 bases. The CDR3 runs 15 residues. Germline V CDR1 and CDR2: SGHAT, FQNNGV. Here the CDR3 DNA reads TGTGCCAGCAGCACCAGGGGTCTGGTTGGAAACACCATATATTTT. Its translation is CASSTRGLVGNTIYF.

The V and J genes are TRBV7-2 and TRBJ2-3, with 9 nucleotides matching TRBD1. Looked up from germline, CDR1 is SGHTA and CDR2 is FQGNSA. Germline trimming cut 1 base from V and 5 bases from J; bases unmatched to any gene: 4. The CDR3 covers 15 residues. The CDR3 here is CASSLGGQGQDTQYF. In nucleotides, the CDR3 is TGTGCCAGCAGCTTAGGGGGACAGGGACAAGATACGCAGTATTTT.

This clone showed up just a few times. The chain combines TRBV6-5 with TRBJ1-1; tentative D call: TRBD1 (5 bases). CDR3 size: 14 residues. The V gene lost 4 bases and the J gene lost 1 base, with 10 bases spanning the gap. Germline V gene data show CDR1 as MNHEY and CDR2 as SVGAGI. Here the CDR3 reads CASSSGTANTEAFF. In DNA, the CDR3 is TGTGCCAGCAGTTCCGGGACGGCGAACACTGAAGCTTTCTTT.

This chain connects TRBV15 to TRBJ1-2; 7 bases map to TRBD1. Looked up from germline, CDR1 is LNHNV and CDR2 is YYDKDF (reference sequence). The CDR3 has 13 amino acids. Germline trimming cut 3 bases from V and 8 bases from J; bases unmatched to any gene: 6. The CDR3 here is CATSSRGRKGYTF. The CDR3 coding sequence is TGTGCCACCAGCAGTAGGGGGCGGAAGGGCTACACCTTC.

V is TRBV5-4 and J is TRBJ1-1, with a tentative D call TRBD1 (6 bases). The CDR3 is 14 amino acids. The V and J ends lost 3 bases and 4 bases respectively, with 13 bases between them. From germline, CDR1 is SGHNT and CDR2 YYREEE (reference sequence). CDR3 region: CASSSNAQGTEAFF. The CDR3 bases are TGTGCCAGCAGCTCAAATGCACAGGGCACTGAAGCTTTCTTT.

CDR3 protein: CASSPGDFTDTQYF. The CDR3 DNA is TGTGCCAGTAGTCCCGGGGACTTCACAGATACGCAGTATTTT. The chain couples TRBV19 to TRBJ2-3, with D possibly matching TRBD2 (6 bases). The germline gives CDR1 LNHDA, CDR2 SQIVND (reference sequence). The CDR3 contains 14 residues. The V end was cut by 5 bases, the J end by 2 bases, with 11 bases between.

V is TRBV11-2 and J is TRBJ1-1; D not resolved. The V end lost 1 base, the J end lost 1 base, and 7 bases lay between the germline ends. The CDR3 spans 14 residues. CDR1 and CDR2 (germline): SGHAT, FQNNGV. DNA of the CDR3: TGTGCCAGCAGCTTAGGGTCGGCGAACACTGAAGCTTTCTTT. This gives the protein CASSLGSANTEAFF.

This chain joins TRBV7-9 and TRBJ2-7; D possibly corresponds to TRBD1 (5 bases). The CDR3 covers 14 residues. V lost 5 bases to trimming and J lost 0 bases, with 11 bases between them. Germline CDR1 and CDR2: SEHNR and FQNEAQ (reference sequence). DNA of the CDR3: TGTGCCAGCAGCCCTAGACAGAGCTCCTACGAGCAGTACTTC. Protein sequence: CASSPRQSSYEQYF.

The rearrangement links TRBV7-9 to TRBJ1-2; tentative D call: TRBD1 (5 bases). This CDR3 spans 13 amino acids. Germline V gene sequence: CDR1 SEHNR, CDR2 FQNEAQ (reference sequence). V was shortened by 2 bases and J by 8 bases, with 12 bases between the two germline ends. CDR3 amino acids: CASSLRGTGGYTF. CDR3 coding DNA: TGTGCCAGCAGCTTACGAGGGACTGGGGGCTACACCTTC. The full variable domain, in which reference TRBV7-9 and TRBJ1-2 provide the parts outside the CDR3, is DTGVSQNPRHKITKRGQNVTFRCDPISEHNRLYWYRQTLGQGPEFLTYFQNEAQLEKSRLLSDRFSAERPKGSFSTLEIQRTEQGDSAMYLCASSLRGTGGYTFGSGTRLTVV.

The V gene is TRBV2, the J gene TRBJ1-5, with D hard to call. The CDR3 covers 15 residues. Germline V lookup: CDR1 SNHLY, CDR2 FYNNEI. Trimming cost V 1 base and J 1 base, with 8 bases left between them. CDR3 nucleotides: TGTGCCAGCAGTGAAGTGCGCGGCAGCAATCAGCCCCAGCATTTT. Encoded protein: CASSEVRGSNQPQHF.

V usage is TRBV6-1 and J usage is TRBJ1-4; TRBD1 matches 7 bases. Germline trimming cut 2 bases from V and 8 bases from J; bases unmatched to any gene: 5. The germline gives CDR1 MNHNS, CDR2 SASEGT. The CDR3 is made up of 14 amino acids. CDR3 bases: TGTGCCAGCAGTGAATCGACAGGGTGGGAAAAACTGTTTTTT. As protein: CASSESTGWEKLFF.

This CDR3 is CASSLNLAGVSTDTQYF. For the CDR3, the DNA is TGCGCCAGCAGCTTGAATCTAGCGGGAGTTAGCACAGATACGCAGTATTTT. This chain uses TRBV5-1 with TRBJ2-3, with 10 nucleotides matching TRBD2. There are 17 residues in the CDR3. The junction had 5 bases not matched to a gene; V was cut back by 1 base and J by 0 bases. Germline loops: CDR1 SGHRS, CDR2 YFSETQ.

This chain joins TRBV13 and TRBJ2-1; D not resolved. V lost 0 bases, J lost 8 bases, and 8 bases lay in between. This CDR3 has 13 residues. Germline lookup yields CDR1 PRHDT and CDR2 FYEKMQ (reference sequence). CDR3 sequence: CASSLGNWDEQFF. In nucleotides, the CDR3 is TGTGCCAGCAGCTTAGGTAATTGGGATGAGCAGTTCTTC.

The chain employs TRBV6-5 and TRBJ1-1; the D gene is possibly TRBD1 (5 bases). Germline V gene sequence: CDR1 MNHEY, CDR2 SVGAGI. CDR3 length equals 14 residues. V was pared by 6 bases and J by 5 bases, with 16 bases between. CDR3 protein: CASRPDSQKTEAFF. CDR3 bases: TGTGCCAGCAGGCCAGACAGTCAAAAGACTGAAGCTTTCTTT.

This chain links TRBV4-2 with TRBJ1-1; D call uncertain. The CDR3 is 14 residues long. CDR1 LGHNA and CDR2 YNFKEQ come from the germline V gene. Deletions cut 0 bases from V and 0 bases from J, with 5 bases between. Written as DNA, the CDR3 is TGTGCCAGCAGCCAAGACAGGATGAACACTGAAGCTTTCTTT. Translated, it gives CASSQDRMNTEAFF.

The gene calls are TRBV28 and TRBJ2-7; D is perhaps TRBD1 (6 bases). Per germline, CDR1 MDHEN and CDR2 SYDVKM. Deletions cut 8 bases from V and 1 base from J, with 12 bases between. The CDR3 consists of 13 residues. Here the CDR3 DNA reads TGTGCCAGCGGAGAGACAGGTTCCTACGAGCAGTACTTC. It translates to CASGETGSYEQYF.

The chain carries TRBV9 and TRBJ2-7, with 10 bases aligning to TRBD1. Per the germline V gene, CDR1 is SGDLS and CDR2 is YYNGEE. This CDR3 is 15 amino acids long. The V and J ends lost 2 bases and 5 bases, in that order; junction bases with no gene match: 7. This CDR3 is CASSVRTGGINEQYF. The CDR3 coding sequence is TGTGCCAGCAGCGTGAGGACAGGGGGTATCAACGAGCAGTACTTC.

V and J are TRBV20-1 and TRBJ1-5, with D uncertain. The CDR3 covers 15 residues. The germline gives CDR1 DFQATT, CDR2 SNEGSKA (reference sequence). With 3 bases removed from V and 0 bases from J, the gap between germline ends came to 12 bases. CDR3 loop: CSASTLDYSNQPQHF. The CDR3, as DNA: TGCAGTGCTAGTACTCTGGATTATAGCAATCAGCCCCAGCATTTT.

The chain is built from TRBV10-3 and TRBJ1-4, with TRBD1 matching 7 bases. The CDR3 is made up of 15 amino acids. Looked up from germline, CDR1 is ENHRY and CDR2 is SYGVKD. J lost 3 bases, V lost 0 bases, and 1 base had no gene match. CDR3 loop: CAISESTGANEKLFF. CDR3 bases: TGTGCCATCAGTGAGTCCACAGGGGCTAATGAAAAACTGTTTTTT.

This clone was observed a handful of times. V is TRBV7-2 and J is TRBJ1-4; 9 bases line up with TRBD1. The CDR3 length is 15 residues. Trimming removed 5 bases from V and 7 bases from J; junction bases left unmatched: 8. Germline CDR1 reads SGHTA; CDR2 reads FQGNSA. The CDR3 here is CASSPIRDRAEKLFF. CDR3 bases: TGTGCCAGCAGCCCCATCCGGGACAGGGCTGAAAAACTGTTTTTT. Supplemented by reference TRBV7-2 and TRBJ1-4, the full variable domain reads GAGVSQSPSNKVTEKGKDVELRCDPISGHTALYWYRQSLGQGLEFLIYFQGNSAPDKSGLPSDRFSAERTGGSVSTLTIQRTQQEDSAVYLCASSPIRDRAEKLFFGSGTQLSVL.

This clone was counted only a few times. CDR3 residues: CASSIPSSYTEAFF. DNA for the CDR3: TGTGCCAGTAGTATTCCCTCTTCGTACACTGAAGCTTTCTTT. The chain employs TRBV19 and TRBJ1-1; D call uncertain. The CDR3 covers 14 residues. V lost 3 bases, J lost 3 bases, and 11 bases lay in between. Germline V gives CDR1 LNHDA, CDR2 SQIVND (reference sequence).

V usage is TRBV9 and J usage is TRBJ2-7; 8 bases fit TRBD2. V dropped 6 bases and J dropped 6; count of bases not matched to a gene: 17. Germline V gene data show CDR1 as SGDLS and CDR2 as YYNGEE. The CDR3 loop spans 16 amino acids. CDR3 loop: CASNPAGTSAFGEQYF. The CDR3 DNA reads TGTGCCAGCAACCCAGCCGGGACTAGTGCTTTTGGCGAGCAGTACTTC. The full variable domain, completed using reference TRBV9 and TRBJ2-7, is DSGVTQTPKHLITATGQRVTLRCSPRSGDLSVYWYQQSLDQGLQFLIQYYNGEERAKGNILERFSAQQFPDLHSELNLSSLELGDSALYFCASNPAGTSAFGEQYFGPGTRLTVT.

The chain carries TRBV2 and TRBJ2-1; 10 bases agree with TRBD2. Germline CDR1 reads SNHLY; CDR2 reads FYNNEI. The ends lost 7 bases at V and 6 bases at J; junction bases unmatched: 18. CDR3 length: 18 residues. The CDR3 sequence: CASTLERSGGAGFNEQFF. The DNA for the CDR3 is TGTGCCAGCACCCTCGAACGGAGCGGGGGGGCTGGCTTCAATGAGCAGTTCTTC.

The gene calls are TRBV6-1 and TRBJ2-6; no definite D call. CDR3 length: 22 residues. Germline CDR1 and CDR2: MNHNS and SASEGT. Trimming left V 0 bases short and J 0 bases short, with 24 bases between. The CDR3 coding sequence is TGTGCCAGCAGTGAAGCGTATTTCGTCCTGGCCTCTCATCACTCTGGGGCCAACGTCCTGACTTTC. This translates into CASSEAYFVLASHHSGANVLTF.